The rows below give T cell receptor beta chains drawn from one sample of a study of cytomegalovirus exposure and HLA in healthy donors. Some clones are missing from TCRdb's copy, which holds only in-frame ones; the method was immunoSEQ multiplex PCR. The repertoire holds more than 80,000 clones, with about four fifths as singletons. Material for sequencing was PBMCs. These receptors came from a woman aged 35 to 49 in good health and CMV-seropositive. The CDR3 runs from the conserved cysteine through the conserved F or W. The order of the fields is V gene, D gene, clone size, J gene, CDR3 protein, CDR3 DNA. D genes are given only for firm matches. Clone size appears in some rows only: once, few, many, or a class for an expanded clone.

>TRBV2|TRBD2|-|TRBJ2-1
CASKIGRAYNEQFF
TGTGCCAGCAAAATCGGGAGGGCCTACAATGAGCAGTTCTTC
>TRBV2|-|-|TRBJ2-1
CASSGRGSYNEQFF
TGTGCCAGCAGTGGCCGGGGTTCCTACAATGAGCAGTTCTTC
>TRBV7-3|-|-|TRBJ1-1
CASSLNTDTEAFF
TGTGCCAGCAGCTTAAACACCGACACTGAAGCTTTCTTT
>TRBV28|TRBD2|-|TRBJ2-7
CASSRERELSEQYF
TGTGCCAGCAGTCGAGAGCGGGAGTTGAGCGAGCAGTACTTC
>TRBV12-1|-|-|TRBJ1-5
CASSFAGQGVFYSNQPQHF
TGTGCCAGCAGCTTTGCGGGACAGGGGGTTTTTTATAGCAATCAGCCCCAGCATTTT
>TRBV28|-|-|TRBJ2-7
CASRPDFYSYEQYF
TGTGCCAGCAGGCCTGACTTCTACTCCTACGAGCAGTACTTC
>TRBV19|TRBD2|-|TRBJ2-5
CASSMLAGQETQYF
TGTGCCAGTAGTATGCTAGCGGGGCAAGAGACCCAGTACTTC
>TRBV14|TRBD1|-|TRBJ2-7
CASSKDRVTYEQYF
TGTGCCAGCAGCAAGGACAGGGTCACCTACGAGCAGTACTTC
>TRBV14|TRBD1|-|TRBJ2-2
CASSQAWTGGYSDTGELFF
TGTGCCAGCAGCCAAGCATGGACAGGGGGATATTCCGACACCGGGGAGCTGTTTTTT
>TRBV27|-|once|TRBJ2-1
CASSLARSSYNEQFF
TGTGCCAGCAGTTTGGCTAGGAGCTCCTACAATGAGCAGTTCTTC
>TRBV7-9|TRBD2|-|TRBJ2-7
CASSLFLRGLAGGRGEQYF
TGTGCCAGCAGCTTATTTCTCCGGGGACTAGCGGGAGGGCGGGGGGAGCAGTACTTC
>TRBV5-6|TRBD1|few|TRBJ1-5
CASSGGQFNQPQHF
TGTGCCAGCAGCGGGGGACAGTTCAATCAGCCCCAGCATTTT
>TRBV7-9|TRBD2|-|TRBJ2-7
CASSASLAPLTYEQYF
TGTGCCAGCAGCGCTTCACTAGCGCCCCTGACCTACGAGCAGTACTTC
>TRBV28|-|-|TRBJ2-7
CASRDSGTRYEQYF
TGTGCCAGCAGAGATTCCGGGACACGCTACGAGCAGTACTTC
>TRBV4-1|-|-|TRBJ2-7
CASSQGTQGAYEQYF
TGCGCCAGCAGCCAAGGGACACAGGGCGCCTACGAGCAGTACTTC
>TRBV14|-|-|TRBJ1-3
CASSQVAREDSGNTIYF
TGTGCCAGCAGCCAAGTAGCCAGGGAAGACTCTGGAAACACCATATATTTT
>TRBV7-9|-|-|TRBJ1-1
CASSPLGGNTEAFF
TGTGCCAGCAGCCCCCTAGGCGGGAACACTGAAGCTTTCTTT
>TRBV5-1|-|once|TRBJ2-3
CASSPERGTDTQYF
TGCGCCAGCAGCCCCGAGCGGGGCACAGATACGCAGTATTTT
>TRBV6-1|-|-|TRBJ2-5
CASSERPDQETQYF
TGTGCCAGCAGTGAACGTCCGGACCAAGAGACCCAGTACTTC
>TRBV2|-|few|TRBJ2-7
CASSWTAGGEQYF
TGTGCCAGCAGTTGGACAGCCGGCGGCGAGCAGTACTTC
>TRBV10-2|-|-|TRBJ1-1
CASSESGRLLAFF
TGCGCCAGCAGTGAGAGCGGGCGGTTGCTAGCTTTCTTT
>TRBV5-1|-|-|TRBJ2-3
CASSLLGDFTDTQYF
TGCGCCAGCAGCTTGCTTGGTGACTTTACAGATACGCAGTATTTT
>TRBV18|-|-|TRBJ2-3
CASSPPRDSSTDTQYF
TGTGCCAGCTCACCACCCAGGGACTCTAGCACAGATACGCAGTATTTT
>TRBV19|-|-|TRBJ2-7
CAGYCYEQYF
TGTGCCGGTTACTGTTACGAGCAGTACTTC
>TRBV7-2|-|few|TRBJ1-1
CASSLPSLSEAFF
TGTGCCAGCAGCTTACCCTCTTTATCGGAAGCTTTCTTT
>TRBV5-6|-|-|TRBJ2-7
CASSRSGTYEQYF
TGTGCCAGCAGCCGAAGCGGAACCTACGAGCAGTACTTC
>TRBV5-1|-|-|TRBJ2-1
CASSSGLSYNEQFF
TGCGCCAGCAGCTCGGGACTCTCCTACAATGAGCAGTTCTTC
>TRBV5-1|-|-|TRBJ1-5
CASSPTGESNQPQHF
TGCGCCAGCAGCCCAACGGGGGAAAGCAATCAGCCCCAGCATTTT
>TRBV9|-|once|TRBJ2-2
CASSGRTRMNTGELFF
TGTGCCAGCAGCGGAAGGACACGAATGAACACCGGGGAGCTGTTTTTT
>TRBV27|-|once|TRBJ2-2
CASMTPGVGELFF
TGTGCCAGCATGACTCCGGGGGTCGGGGAGCTGTTTTTT
>TRBV7-8|TRBD2|once|TRBJ2-2
CASSLEALAANTGELFF
TGTGCCAGCAGCTTAGAGGCTCTAGCGGCGAACACCGGGGAGCTGTTTTTT
>TRBV5-1|TRBD1|-|TRBJ2-7
CASSPRTGISYEQYF
TGCGCCAGCAGCCCGAGGACAGGGATCTCCTACGAGCAGTACTTC
>TRBV5-1|-|-|TRBJ2-7
CASSPRGGSYEQYF
TGCGCCAGCAGCCCAAGGGGGGGGTCCTACGAGCAGTACTTC
>TRBV9|TRBD1|-|TRBJ1-3
CASSVGQGAGNTIYF
TGTGCCAGCAGCGTGGGACAGGGGGCCGGAAACACCATATATTTT
>TRBV5-1|-|-|TRBJ2-7
CASSLVPGRTTYEQYF
TGCGCCAGCAGCTTGGTCCCCGGGAGAACAACCTACGAGCAGTACTTC
>TRBV18|-|-|TRBJ1-4
CASSPPGVAEKLFF
TGTGCCAGCTCACCACCAGGGGTGGCTGAAAAACTGTTTTTT
>TRBV6-5|-|-|TRBJ1-4
CASSPDSLTNEKLFF
TGTGCCAGCAGTCCTGACTCTTTAACTAATGAAAAACTGTTTTTT
>TRBV10-3|TRBD2|-|TRBJ2-5
CAISEPGLAGVGEQYF
TGTGCCATCAGTGAGCCAGGACTAGCGGGAGTGGGGGAGCAGTACTTC
>TRBV28|-|-|TRBJ2-1
CATRLRTAYNEQFF
TGTGCCACTCGTTTGAGGACAGCTTACAATGAGCAGTTCTTC
>TRBV19|-|-|TRBJ2-2
CASKTSRTNTGELFF
TGTGCCAGTAAAACTAGCCGGACGAACACCGGGGAGCTGTTTTTT
>TRBV7-9|TRBD2|-|TRBJ2-5
CASSSGTSGIQETQYF
TGTGCCAGCAGCTCCGGGACTAGCGGCATCCAAGAGACCCAGTACTTC
>TRBV5-1|TRBD2|-|TRBJ2-1
CASSGTSGSGVYNEQFF
TGCGCCAGCAGCGGGACTAGCGGGAGCGGTGTATACAATGAGCAGTTCTTC
>TRBV28|TRBD1|-|TRBJ1-2
CASRSIEGTGKDYGYTF
TGTGCCAGCAGAAGTATTGAAGGGACAGGGAAGGACTATGGCTACACCTTC
>TRBV5-1|-|-|TRBJ2-3
CASSSRGAGGSDTQYF
TGCGCCAGCAGCTCCCGAGGGGCAGGGGGGTCAGATACGCAGTATTTT
>TRBV5-1|TRBD1|-|TRBJ1-3
CASSWDRANTIYF
TGCGCCAGCAGTTGGGACAGGGCCAACACCATATATTTT
>TRBV5-1|TRBD1|few|TRBJ2-3
CASSLAGGQGSADTQYF
TGCGCCAGCAGCTTGGCCGGTGGACAGGGGAGTGCAGATACGCAGTATTTT
>TRBV7-3|-|-|TRBJ2-2
CASSRDSSNTGELFF
TGTGCCAGCAGTCGGGACTCTTCGAACACCGGGGAGCTGTTTTTT
>TRBV5-1|-|few|TRBJ2-1
CASSLGTASYNEQFF
TGCGCCAGCAGCTTGGGGACAGCCTCCTACAATGAGCAGTTCTTC
>TRBV4-2|TRBD2|-|TRBJ2-7
CASSQALAGGGAYEQYF
TGTGCCAGCAGCCAAGCGCTAGCGGGAGGAGGGGCCTACGAGCAGTACTTC
>TRBV19|-|-|TRBJ1-1
CASSHPGENTEAFF
TGTGCCAGTAGCCACCCGGGGGAGAACACTGAAGCTTTCTTT